These T cell receptor beta chains were read from a single sample in a study of identical twins. TCRdb re-called the 5' RACE reads with MiXCR, one entry per CDR3 protein. The sample has 500,000 or so distinct CDR3 sequences, roughly a fifth seen once. These data also featured in a second study, about T cells expressing NK-cell markers.

Material: CD4+ T cells sorted from blood. The receptors originated from a woman in her late teens or twenties in good health. CDR3s include the opening cysteine and the closing phenylalanine or tryptophan. Fields, in order: J gene, V gene, clone size, D gene, CDR3 protein, CDR3 DNA. The D gene is left open where the match is weak. Clone sizes are given selectively: once, few, many, or a class where the clone is expanded.

j_gene: TRBJ1-1; v_gene: TRBV5-1; abundance: .; d_gene: .; CDR3aa: CASSWPKTGNTEAFF; CDR3nt: TGCGCCAGCAGCTGGCCGAAGACAGGGAACACTGAAGCTTTCTTT
j_gene: TRBJ2-7; v_gene: TRBV5-1; abundance: few; d_gene: TRBD2; CDR3aa: CASTPLAGSSYEQYF; CDR3nt: TGCGCCAGCACTCCACTAGCGGGCTCTTCCTACGAGCAGTACTTC
j_gene: TRBJ2-5; v_gene: TRBV27; abundance: .; d_gene: .; CDR3aa: CASSLLATRETQYF; CDR3nt: TGTGCCAGCAGCTTACTAGCTACGAGAGAGACCCAGTACTTC
j_gene: TRBJ1-4; v_gene: TRBV4-2; abundance: few; d_gene: TRBD1; CDR3aa: CASSPDRGPRYLFF; CDR3nt: TGTGCCAGCAGCCCGGACAGGGGCCCTCGGTACCTGTTTTTT
j_gene: TRBJ1-4; v_gene: TRBV7-9; abundance: .; d_gene: TRBD1; CDR3aa: CASSSPPGGSHEKLFF; CDR3nt: TGTGCCAGCAGCTCCCCCCCAGGGGGGTCGCATGAAAAACTGTTTTTT
j_gene: TRBJ2-2; v_gene: TRBV20-1; abundance: many; d_gene: .; CDR3aa: CSARGGGTGELFF; CDR3nt: TGCAGTGCTAGGGGGGGCGGCACCGGGGAGCTGTTTTTT
j_gene: TRBJ1-2; v_gene: TRBV10-3; abundance: .; d_gene: TRBD1; CDR3aa: CAITRDSNYGYTF; CDR3nt: TGTGCCATCACTAGGGACAGCAACTATGGCTACACCTTC
j_gene: TRBJ2-1; v_gene: TRBV20-1; abundance: .; d_gene: TRBD1; CDR3aa: CSGWDSRHNEQFF; CDR3nt: TGCAGTGGTTGGGACAGTCGGCACAATGAGCAGTTCTTC
j_gene: TRBJ2-1; v_gene: TRBV5-5; abundance: few; d_gene: TRBD2; CDR3aa: CASFKGLVKVNEQFF; CDR3nt: TGTGCCAGCTTCAAGGGACTAGTGAAGGTTAATGAGCAGTTCTTC
j_gene: TRBJ2-3; v_gene: TRBV20-1; abundance: .; d_gene: TRBD1; CDR3aa: CSAAGGWSADTQYF; CDR3nt: TGCAGTGCGGCAGGGGGATGGTCCGCAGATACGCAGTATTTT
j_gene: TRBJ1-2; v_gene: TRBV20-1; abundance: few; d_gene: .; CDR3aa: CSAGGGAEGYTF; CDR3nt: TGCAGTGCGGGCGGGGGCGCGGAAGGCTACACCTTC
j_gene: TRBJ2-5; v_gene: TRBV19; abundance: .; d_gene: TRBD1; CDR3aa: CASSSQGVREETQYF; CDR3nt: TGTGCCAGTAGTAGCCAGGGGGTAAGGGAAGAGACCCAGTACTTC
j_gene: TRBJ2-1; v_gene: TRBV10-3; abundance: once; d_gene: .; CDR3aa: CATADPYEQFF; CDR3nt: TGTGCCACCGCGGACCCGTATGAGCAGTTCTTC
j_gene: TRBJ1-1; v_gene: TRBV7-2; abundance: .; d_gene: .; CDR3aa: CASSRDIGNTEAFF; CDR3nt: TGTGCCAGCAGCCGAGATATCGGGAACACTGAAGCTTTCTTT
j_gene: TRBJ1-5; v_gene: TRBV4-1; abundance: few; d_gene: .; CDR3aa: CASSQGGIGSQPQHF; CDR3nt: TGCGCCAGCAGCCAAGGAGGGATCGGGAGTCAGCCCCAGCATTTT
j_gene: TRBJ2-5; v_gene: TRBV5-1; abundance: .; d_gene: .; CDR3aa: CASSLDAQGAQYF; CDR3nt: TGCGCCAGCAGCTTGGACGCTCAAGGGGCCCAGTACTTC
j_gene: TRBJ2-5; v_gene: TRBV5-1; abundance: .; d_gene: .; CDR3aa: CASSLDGVRRGQETQYF; CDR3nt: TGCGCCAGCAGCTTGGACGGGGTCAGAAGGGGGCAAGAGACCCAGTACTTC
j_gene: TRBJ1-6; v_gene: TRBV6-5; abundance: .; d_gene: TRBD1; CDR3aa: CASSYETGSSPLHF; CDR3nt: TGTGCCAGCAGTTACGAGACAGGGTCATCACCCCTCCACTTT
j_gene: TRBJ2-7; v_gene: TRBV10-3; abundance: .; d_gene: TRBD2; CDR3aa: CAISPRAGVWEQYF; CDR3nt: TGTGCCATCAGCCCACGAGCGGGGGTATGGGAGCAGTACTTC
j_gene: TRBJ2-1; v_gene: TRBV6-4; abundance: few; d_gene: .; CDR3aa: CASSDFPTTAYNEQFF; CDR3nt: TGTGCCAGCAGTGACTTCCCTACAACAGCCTACAATGAGCAGTTCTTC
j_gene: TRBJ2-7; v_gene: TRBV18; abundance: .; d_gene: .; CDR3aa: CASSSRWLSYEQYF; CDR3nt: TGTGCCAGCTCGTCCCGCTGGCTTTCCTACGAGCAGTACTTC
j_gene: TRBJ2-5; v_gene: TRBV7-2; abundance: few; d_gene: .; CDR3aa: CASSLGVNGNQYF; CDR3nt: TGTGCCAGCAGCTTGGGCGTTAATGGCAACCAGTACTTC
j_gene: TRBJ2-7; v_gene: TRBV6-6; abundance: many; d_gene: .; CDR3aa: CASSSQGWYEQYF; CDR3nt: TGTGCCAGCAGCTCACAGGGTTGGTACGAGCAGTACTTC
j_gene: TRBJ2-3; v_gene: TRBV7-9; abundance: .; d_gene: .; CDR3aa: CASSSRGTVEDTQYF; CDR3nt: TGTGCCAGCAGTTCGAGAGGGACGGTCGAGGATACGCAGTATTTT
j_gene: TRBJ1-1; v_gene: TRBV7-3; abundance: few; d_gene: .; CDR3aa: CASSLGGFGEAFF; CDR3nt: TGTGCCAGCAGCTTAGGAGGATTCGGTGAAGCTTTCTTT
j_gene: TRBJ1-1; v_gene: TRBV20-1; abundance: many; d_gene: .; CDR3aa: CSAHDSSGAEAFF; CDR3nt: TGCAGTGCCCATGACTCTAGTGGGGCTGAAGCTTTCTTT
j_gene: TRBJ2-3; v_gene: TRBV10-3; abundance: .; d_gene: TRBD2; CDR3aa: CAIRETGTSGQRGTDTQYF; CDR3nt: TGTGCCATCAGGGAGACCGGGACTAGCGGCCAAAGGGGCACAGATACGCAGTATTTT
j_gene: TRBJ2-5; v_gene: TRBV7-9; abundance: few; d_gene: .; CDR3aa: CASSPTRREQETQYF; CDR3nt: TGTGCCAGCAGCCCAACGAGACGCGAACAAGAGACCCAGTACTTC
j_gene: TRBJ1-1; v_gene: TRBV12-3/TRBV12-4; abundance: few; d_gene: .; CDR3aa: CASSRRSRAFF; CDR3nt: TGTGCCAGCAGCCGCAGGAGCCGAGCTTTCTTT
j_gene: TRBJ2-1; v_gene: TRBV20-1; abundance: .; d_gene: TRBD1; CDR3aa: CSASARGLTEQFF; CDR3nt: TGCAGTGCTAGTGCTAGGGGGCTTACTGAGCAGTTCTTC
j_gene: TRBJ1-2; v_gene: TRBV25-1; abundance: .; d_gene: .; CDR3aa: CASSVIQGWGPYTF; CDR3nt: TGTGCCAGCAGTGTTATACAGGGATGGGGTCCCTACACCTTC
j_gene: TRBJ1-6; v_gene: TRBV6-1; abundance: .; d_gene: .; CDR3aa: CASTLGLGDNSPLHF; CDR3nt: TGTGCCAGCACCCTAGGTTTAGGAGATAATTCACCCCTCCACTTT
j_gene: TRBJ2-7; v_gene: TRBV20-1; abundance: .; d_gene: .; CDR3aa: CSARRLLTYEQYF; CDR3nt: TGCAGTGCTAGGAGATTGTTAACCTACGAGCAGTACTTC
j_gene: TRBJ2-3; v_gene: TRBV25-1; abundance: few; d_gene: TRBD1; CDR3aa: CASSFTGGETDTQYF; CDR3nt: TGTGCCAGCAGTTTCACAGGGGGCGAGACAGATACGCAGTATTTT
j_gene: TRBJ2-1; v_gene: TRBV7-2; abundance: .; d_gene: TRBD2; CDR3aa: CASSPRASGTSNEQFF; CDR3nt: TGTGCCAGCAGCCCGCGCGCTAGCGGGACCTCCAATGAGCAGTTCTTC
j_gene: TRBJ2-1; v_gene: TRBV20-1; abundance: few; d_gene: TRBD2; CDR3aa: CSASGRERYNEQFF; CDR3nt: TGCAGTGCTAGCGGGCGGGAGCGCTACAATGAGCAGTTCTTC
j_gene: TRBJ2-7; v_gene: TRBV7-2; abundance: .; d_gene: TRBD2; CDR3aa: CASRYSGGRSSYEQYF; CDR3nt: TGTGCCAGCAGATATAGCGGGGGCCGTAGCTCCTACGAGCAGTACTTC
j_gene: TRBJ1-1; v_gene: TRBV9; abundance: few; d_gene: .; CDR3aa: CASSTEAMNTEAFF; CDR3nt: TGTGCCAGCAGCACGGAGGCCATGAACACTGAAGCTTTCTTT
j_gene: TRBJ2-1; v_gene: TRBV20-1; abundance: few; d_gene: .; CDR3aa: CSAAGGNEQFF; CDR3nt: TGCAGTGCTGCGGGCGGGAATGAGCAGTTCTTC
j_gene: TRBJ1-2; v_gene: TRBV12-3/TRBV12-4; abundance: .; d_gene: .; CDR3aa: CASSLGQWASGYTF; CDR3nt: TGTGCCAGCAGTTTAGGGCAGTGGGCTTCTGGCTACACCTTC
j_gene: TRBJ1-1; v_gene: TRBV13; abundance: .; d_gene: TRBD1; CDR3aa: CASSLRQGRANTEAFF; CDR3nt: TGTGCCAGCAGCTTAAGACAGGGCAGGGCGAACACTGAAGCTTTCTTT
j_gene: TRBJ1-1; v_gene: TRBV15; abundance: .; d_gene: .; CDR3aa: CATSRDSHSPEAFF; CDR3nt: TGTGCCACCAGCAGAGATAGTCACAGTCCTGAAGCTTTCTTT
j_gene: TRBJ2-3; v_gene: TRBV2; abundance: few; d_gene: .; CDR3aa: CASRDETDTQYF; CDR3nt: TGTGCCAGCAGGGACGAGACAGATACGCAGTATTTT
j_gene: TRBJ2-5; v_gene: TRBV7-3; abundance: .; d_gene: .; CDR3aa: CASSLTRAPQETQYF; CDR3nt: TGTGCCAGCAGCTTAACACGAGCCCCACAAGAGACCCAGTACTTC
j_gene: TRBJ2-2; v_gene: TRBV20-1; abundance: few; d_gene: .; CDR3aa: CSAHHNTGELFF; CDR3nt: TGCAGTGCGCACCACAACACCGGGGAGCTGTTTTTT
j_gene: TRBJ1-2; v_gene: TRBV5-6; abundance: .; d_gene: TRBD1; CDR3aa: CASSLPGQQSCTF; CDR3nt: TGTGCCAGCAGCTTACCGGGACAGCAATCCTGCACCTTC
j_gene: TRBJ1-1; v_gene: TRBV12-3/TRBV12-4; abundance: few; d_gene: .; CDR3aa: CASSLGRTAGKAFF; CDR3nt: TGTGCCAGCAGCCTCGGACGTACGGCCGGGAAAGCTTTCTTT